This paragraph reports one T cell receptor beta chain. What it binds is not known. V lost 8 bases and J lost 1, with 11 bases in between. Germline CDR1 and CDR2: MDHEN and SYDVKM. The CDR3 extends over 14 amino acids. The data derive from a study of T cell responses to AZD1222 COVID-19 vaccine. The assay was immunoSEQ multiplex PCR, and TCRdb's table has in-frame clones only and misses some. The sample records some 170,000 clones, about 89% being singletons. Regarding the study as a whole: After two AZD1222 doses, spike-specific TCR breadth and depth rose versus day 0. Sampling captured repertoires only after the peak T cell response.

The chain recombines TRBV28 with TRBJ1-4; D remains ambiguous. The sequence was obtained from an adult in good health. This specimen consisted of peripheral blood, obtained on day 0 of AZD1222 vaccination. The CDR3 region has the DNA TGTGCCAGCTTCCGGGCCAGAACTAATGAAAAACTGTTTTTT. This gives the protein CASFRARTNEKLFF. Full variable domain (missing parts from reference TRBV28 and TRBJ1-4): DVKVTQSSRYLVKRTGEKVFLECVQDMDHENMFWYRQDPGLGLRLIYFSYDVKMKEKGDIPEGYSVSREKKERFSLILESASTNQTSMYLCASFRARTNEKLFFGSGTQLSVL.